The clone carrying this TCR beta chain was seen a single time. Clinical histories supplied by participants themselves formed the basis of cohort assignment. The data belong to a study of blood T cell repertoires in COVID-19. Only in-frame clones appear in the TCRdb table, and some are missing; sequencing was by immunoSEQ multiplex PCR. Of about 300,000 clones in the sample, under 90% were seen once. Trimming took off 6 bases at V and 0 bases at J, with 9 bases between the two ends. This CDR3 has 14 amino acids. Germline V gene lookup returns CDR1 MNHEY and CDR2 SMNVEV (reference sequence). Sample: PBMCs or T cells enriched from blood (not recorded which). The clonotype originates from a man aged 25 to 40 who had recovered from COVID-19. V usage is TRBV27 and J usage is TRBJ2-1; D possibly corresponds to TRBD2 (6 bases). CDR3 DNA: TGTGCCAGCAGGCGGGGTAGCTCCTACAATGAGCAGTTCTTC. The encoded protein is CASRRGSSYNEQFF.